This TCR beta chain originates from a study of T cells in Graves' hyperthyroidism and ophthalmopathy. Researchers amplified the TCR beta CDR3 regions from RNA transcripts. When the TCR CDR3 underwent first-round RT-PCR, the HTBI primer set was used. TCRdb recomputed calls from the multiplex PCR reads with MiXCR, one row per CDR3 protein. The top ten hold around 12% of the sample, which has hundreds of thousands of distinct CDR3 sequences, approximately 15% seen once. Only a few counts were recorded for this clonotype. The germline CDR1 and CDR2 sequences are MNHEY and SMNVEV (reference sequence). V was trimmed by 5 bases and J by 0 bases, leaving 10 bases between them. There are 15 residues in the CDR3.

Sequencing was carried out using blood. The source of this sequence is a woman aged 45-59 years with Graves' ophthalmopathy. This chain links TRBV27 with TRBJ1-4; possible D gene TRBD1, 5 bases. The DNA of the CDR3 is TGTGCCAGCAGTGCCCACAGGACAACTAATGAAAAACTGTTTTTT. It translates to CASSAHRTTNEKLFF.